Reported below is one T cell receptor (beta chain). Its specificity is unknown. The sample is drawn from a study of T cell responses to AZD1222 COVID-19 vaccine. Between the trimmed V and J ends, which lost 2 bases and 8 bases, there was a span of 13 bases. Germline loops: CDR1 KGHSH, CDR2 LQKENI. There are 15 residues in the CDR3. The study, taken as a whole, reports: Clonal diversity was possibly underestimated, and white British individuals and females predominated among donors. Only six AZD1222 recipients tested seropositive at baseline.

TCRdb's table, derived via immunoSEQ multiplex PCR, lists solely in-frame clones and lacks some. This sample has 140,000 to 150,000 clones, with approximately 94% found just once. The sample was peripheral blood, taken on day 0 of AZD1222 vaccination. The gene calls are TRBV18 and TRBJ1-6; D is perhaps TRBD1 (5 bases). This receptor was identified in an adult in good health. The CDR3 coding sequence is TGTGCCAGCTCACCATGGGCAGGGAGGGATTCACCCCTCCACTTT. It specifies CASSPWAGRDSPLHF. Full variable domain (missing parts from reference TRBV18 and TRBJ1-6): NAGVMQNPRHLVRRRGQEARLRCSPMKGHSHVYWYRQLPEEGLKFMVYLQKENIIDESGMPKERFSAEFPKEGPSILRIQQVVRGDSAAYFCASSPWAGRDSPLHFGNGTRLTVT.